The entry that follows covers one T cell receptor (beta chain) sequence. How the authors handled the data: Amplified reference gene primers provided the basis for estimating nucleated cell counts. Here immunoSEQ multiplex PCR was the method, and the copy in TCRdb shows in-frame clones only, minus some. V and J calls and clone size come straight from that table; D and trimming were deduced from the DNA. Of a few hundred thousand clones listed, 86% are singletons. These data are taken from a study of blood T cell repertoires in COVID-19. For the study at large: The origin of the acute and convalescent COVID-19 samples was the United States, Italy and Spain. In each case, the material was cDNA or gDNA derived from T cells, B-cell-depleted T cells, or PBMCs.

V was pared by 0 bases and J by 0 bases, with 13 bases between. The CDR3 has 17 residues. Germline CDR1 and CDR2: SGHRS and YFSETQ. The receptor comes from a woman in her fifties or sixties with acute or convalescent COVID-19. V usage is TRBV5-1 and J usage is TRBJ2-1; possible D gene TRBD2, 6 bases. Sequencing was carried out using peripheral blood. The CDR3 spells CASSLAVAVSSYNEQFF. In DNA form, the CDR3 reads TGCGCCAGCAGCTTGGCGGTAGCGGTTAGCTCCTACAATGAGCAGTTCTTC.